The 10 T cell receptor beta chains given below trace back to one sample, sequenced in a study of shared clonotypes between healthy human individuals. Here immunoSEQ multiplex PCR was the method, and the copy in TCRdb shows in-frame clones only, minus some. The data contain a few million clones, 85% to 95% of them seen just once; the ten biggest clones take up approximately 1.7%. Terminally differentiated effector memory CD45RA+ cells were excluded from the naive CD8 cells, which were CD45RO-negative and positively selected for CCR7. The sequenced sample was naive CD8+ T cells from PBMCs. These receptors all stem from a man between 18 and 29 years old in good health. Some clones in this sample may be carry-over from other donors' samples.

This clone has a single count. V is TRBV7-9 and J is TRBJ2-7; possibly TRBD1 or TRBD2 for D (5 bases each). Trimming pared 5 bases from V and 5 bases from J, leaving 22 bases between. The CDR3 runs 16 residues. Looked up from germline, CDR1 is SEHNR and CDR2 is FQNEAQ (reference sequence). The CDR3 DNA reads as TGTGCCAGCAGCCCGGGGACGGCGAATGCCTTAGACGAGCAGTACTTC. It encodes CASSPGTANALDEQYF.

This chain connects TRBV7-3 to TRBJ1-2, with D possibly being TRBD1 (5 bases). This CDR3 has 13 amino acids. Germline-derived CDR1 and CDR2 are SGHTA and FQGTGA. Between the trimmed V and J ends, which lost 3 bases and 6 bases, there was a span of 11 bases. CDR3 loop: CASSLTDGDGYTF. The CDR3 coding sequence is TGTGCCAGCAGCTTGACAGATGGGGATGGCTACACCTTC.

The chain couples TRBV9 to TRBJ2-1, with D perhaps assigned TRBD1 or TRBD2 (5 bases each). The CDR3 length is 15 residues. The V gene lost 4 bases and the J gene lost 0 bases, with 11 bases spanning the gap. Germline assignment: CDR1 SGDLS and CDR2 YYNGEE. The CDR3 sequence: CASSPGTSSYNEQFF. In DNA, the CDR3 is TGTGCCAGCAGCCCCGGGACGAGCTCCTACAATGAGCAGTTCTTC.

CDR3 amino acids: CASSQSPGGAGGTQYF. The CDR3 bases are TGCGCCAGCAGTCAATCCCCCGGGGGAGCCGGAGGGACCCAGTACTTC. V usage is TRBV23-1 and J usage is TRBJ2-5; D may be TRBD2 (6 bases). TRBV23-1 is an open reading frame, and its role is uncertain. CDR3 length: 16 residues. Trimming took off 0 bases at V and 7 bases at J, with 18 bases between the two ends.

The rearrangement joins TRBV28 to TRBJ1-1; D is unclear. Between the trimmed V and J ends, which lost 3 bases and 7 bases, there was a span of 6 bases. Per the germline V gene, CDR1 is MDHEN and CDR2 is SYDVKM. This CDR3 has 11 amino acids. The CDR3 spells CASSFSVEAFF. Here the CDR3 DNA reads TGTGCCAGCAGTTTTTCCGTTGAAGCTTTCTTT.

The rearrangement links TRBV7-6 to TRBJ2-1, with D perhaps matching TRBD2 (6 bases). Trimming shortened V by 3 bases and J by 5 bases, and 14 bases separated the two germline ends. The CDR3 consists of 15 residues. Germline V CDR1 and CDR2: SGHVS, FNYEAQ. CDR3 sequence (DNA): TGTGCCAGCAGCTTGTCCGGGGTAGCGGACAATGAGCAGTTCTTC. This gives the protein CASSLSGVADNEQFF.

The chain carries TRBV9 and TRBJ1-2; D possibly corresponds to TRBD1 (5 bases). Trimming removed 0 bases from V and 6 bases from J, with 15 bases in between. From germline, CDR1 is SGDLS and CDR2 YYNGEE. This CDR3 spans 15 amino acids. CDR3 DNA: TGTGCCAGCAGCGTAGGAGGCGGGGGACTTGATGGCTACACCTTC. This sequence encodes CASSVGGGGLDGYTF.

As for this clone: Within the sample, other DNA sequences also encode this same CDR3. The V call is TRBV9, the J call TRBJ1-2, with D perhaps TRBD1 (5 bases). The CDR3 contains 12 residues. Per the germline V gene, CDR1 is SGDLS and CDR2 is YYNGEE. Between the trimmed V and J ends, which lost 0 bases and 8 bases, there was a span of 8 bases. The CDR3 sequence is CASSVGRDGYTF. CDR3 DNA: TGTGCCAGCAGCGTAGGGAGGGACGGCTACACCTTC.

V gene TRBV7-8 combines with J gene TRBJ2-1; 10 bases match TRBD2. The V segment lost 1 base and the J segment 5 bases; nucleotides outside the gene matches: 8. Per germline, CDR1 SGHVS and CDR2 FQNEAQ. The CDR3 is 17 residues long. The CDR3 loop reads CASSLGASGSVDNEQFF. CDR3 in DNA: TGTGCCAGCAGCTTAGGGGCTAGCGGGAGTGTCGACAATGAGCAGTTCTTC.

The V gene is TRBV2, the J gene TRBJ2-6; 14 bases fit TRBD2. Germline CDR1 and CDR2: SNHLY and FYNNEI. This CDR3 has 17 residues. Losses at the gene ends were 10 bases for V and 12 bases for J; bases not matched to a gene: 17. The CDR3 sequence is CAIRLAGGPKPSGVLTF. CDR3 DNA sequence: TGTGCCATCCGACTAGCGGGAGGGCCGAAGCCCTCCGGCGTCCTGACTTTC. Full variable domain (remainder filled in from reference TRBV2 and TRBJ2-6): EPEVTQTPSHQVTQMGQEVILRCVPISNHLYFYWYRQILGQKVEFLVSFYNNEISEKSEIFDDQFSVERPDGSNFTLKIRSTKLEDSAMYFCAIRLAGGPKPSGVLTFGAGSRLTVL.